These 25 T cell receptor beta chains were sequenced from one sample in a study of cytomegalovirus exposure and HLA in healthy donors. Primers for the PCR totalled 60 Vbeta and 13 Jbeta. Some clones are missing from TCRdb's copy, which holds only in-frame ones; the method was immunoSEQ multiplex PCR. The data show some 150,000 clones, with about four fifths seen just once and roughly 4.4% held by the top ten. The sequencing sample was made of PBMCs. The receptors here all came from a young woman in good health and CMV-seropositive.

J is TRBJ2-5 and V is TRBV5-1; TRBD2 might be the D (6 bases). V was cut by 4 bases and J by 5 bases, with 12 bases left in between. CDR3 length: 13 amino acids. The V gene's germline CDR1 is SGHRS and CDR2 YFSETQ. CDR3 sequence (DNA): TGCGCCAGCAGCCAGGACCTAGCGGAGACCCAGTACTTC. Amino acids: CASSQDLAETQYF.

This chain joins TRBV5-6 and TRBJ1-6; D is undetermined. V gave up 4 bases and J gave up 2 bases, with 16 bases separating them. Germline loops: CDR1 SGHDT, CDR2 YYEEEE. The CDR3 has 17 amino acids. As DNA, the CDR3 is TGTGCCAGCAGCCAAACTGCCGTTCCAACCTATAATTCACCCCTCCACTTT. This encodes CASSQTAVPTYNSPLHF.

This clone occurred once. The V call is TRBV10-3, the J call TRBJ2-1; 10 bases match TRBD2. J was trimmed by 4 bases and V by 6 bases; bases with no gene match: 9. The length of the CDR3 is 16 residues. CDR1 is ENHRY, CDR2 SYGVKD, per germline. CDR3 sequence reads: CAIRATSGELYNEQFF. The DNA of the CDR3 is TGTGCCATCAGAGCTACTAGCGGGGAACTTTACAATGAGCAGTTCTTC.

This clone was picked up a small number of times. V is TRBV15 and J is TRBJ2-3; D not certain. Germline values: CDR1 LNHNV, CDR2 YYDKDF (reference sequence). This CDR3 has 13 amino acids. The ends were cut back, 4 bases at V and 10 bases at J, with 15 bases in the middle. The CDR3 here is CATSTFRFPSQYF. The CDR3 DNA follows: TGTGCCACCAGCACCTTTAGATTTCCGTCGCAGTATTTT. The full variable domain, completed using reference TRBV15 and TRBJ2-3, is DAMVIQNPRYQVTQFGKPVTLSCSQTLNHNVMYWYQQKSSQAPKLLFHYYDKDFNNEADTPDNFQSRRPNTSFCFLDIRSPGLGDTAMYLCATSTFRFPSQYFGPGTRLTVL.

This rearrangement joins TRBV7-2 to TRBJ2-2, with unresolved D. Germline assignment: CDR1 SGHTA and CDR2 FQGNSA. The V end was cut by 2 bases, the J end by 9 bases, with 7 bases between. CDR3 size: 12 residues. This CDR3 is CASSLLFRELFF. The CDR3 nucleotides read TGTGCCAGCAGCTTACTGTTCCGGGAGCTGTTTTTT. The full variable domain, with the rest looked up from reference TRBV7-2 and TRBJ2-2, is GAGVSQSPSNKVTEKGKDVELRCDPISGHTALYWYRQSLGQGLEFLIYFQGNSAPDKSGLPSDRFSAERTGGSVSTLTIQRTQQEDSAVYLCASSLLFRELFFGEGSRLTVL.

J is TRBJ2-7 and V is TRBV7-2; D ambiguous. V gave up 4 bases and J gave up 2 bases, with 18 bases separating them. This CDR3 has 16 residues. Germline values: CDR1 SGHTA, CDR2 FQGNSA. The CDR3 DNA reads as TGTGCCAGCAGCTCTACTCCGGAGTTTCCGCCCTACGAGCAGTACTTC. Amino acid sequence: CASSSTPEFPPYEQYF.

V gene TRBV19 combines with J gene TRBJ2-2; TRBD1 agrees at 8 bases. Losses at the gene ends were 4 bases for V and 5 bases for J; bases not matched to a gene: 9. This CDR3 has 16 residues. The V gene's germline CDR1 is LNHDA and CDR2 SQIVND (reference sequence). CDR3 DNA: TGTGCCAGTAGTAGCCTCAAAAACAGGGGGACCGGGGAGCTGTTTTTT. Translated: CASSSLKNRGTGELFF.

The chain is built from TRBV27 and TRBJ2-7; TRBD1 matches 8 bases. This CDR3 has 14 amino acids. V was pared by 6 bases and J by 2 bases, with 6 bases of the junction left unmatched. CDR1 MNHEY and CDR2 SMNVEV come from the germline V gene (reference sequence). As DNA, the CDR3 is TGTGCCAGCAGCAGGGCAGGGGGCGCCTACGAGCAGTACTTC. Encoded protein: CASSRAGGAYEQYF.

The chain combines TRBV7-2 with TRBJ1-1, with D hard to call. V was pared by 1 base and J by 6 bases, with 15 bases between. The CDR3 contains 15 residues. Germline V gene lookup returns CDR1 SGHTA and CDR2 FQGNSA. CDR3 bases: TGTGCCAGCAGCTTAGTTGGAGGGAGGGATGCTGAAGCTTTCTTT. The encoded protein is CASSLVGGRDAEAFF.

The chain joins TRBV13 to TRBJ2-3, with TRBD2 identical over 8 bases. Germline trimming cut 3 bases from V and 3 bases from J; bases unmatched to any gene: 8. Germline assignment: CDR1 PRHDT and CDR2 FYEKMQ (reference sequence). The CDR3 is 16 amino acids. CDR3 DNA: TGTGCCAGCAGCTTCCAAGCGGGGGCCCCAACAGATACGCAGTATTTT. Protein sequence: CASSFQAGAPTDTQYF.

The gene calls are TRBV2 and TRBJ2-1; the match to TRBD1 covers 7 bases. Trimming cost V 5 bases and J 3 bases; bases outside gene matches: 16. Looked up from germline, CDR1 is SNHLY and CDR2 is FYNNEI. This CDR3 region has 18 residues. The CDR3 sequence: CASSHRGQALRNYNEQFF. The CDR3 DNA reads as TGTGCCAGCAGTCACAGGGGCCAGGCTCTCCGAAACTACAATGAGCAGTTCTTC.

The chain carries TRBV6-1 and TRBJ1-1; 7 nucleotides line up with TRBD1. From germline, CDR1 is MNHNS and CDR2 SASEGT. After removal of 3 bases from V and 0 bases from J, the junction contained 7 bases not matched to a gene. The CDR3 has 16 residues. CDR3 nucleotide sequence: TGTGCCAGCAGTGATGTCCTACAGGGGATGAACACTGAAGCTTTCTTT. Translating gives CASSDVLQGMNTEAFF.

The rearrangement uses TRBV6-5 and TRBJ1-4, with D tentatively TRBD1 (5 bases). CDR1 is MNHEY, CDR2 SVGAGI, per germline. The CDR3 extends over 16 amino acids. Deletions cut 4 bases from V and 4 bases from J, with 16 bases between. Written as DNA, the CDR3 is TGTGCCAGCAGTTCTACGGAGGGGAGTCTTAATGAAAAACTGTTTTTT. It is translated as CASSSTEGSLNEKLFF.

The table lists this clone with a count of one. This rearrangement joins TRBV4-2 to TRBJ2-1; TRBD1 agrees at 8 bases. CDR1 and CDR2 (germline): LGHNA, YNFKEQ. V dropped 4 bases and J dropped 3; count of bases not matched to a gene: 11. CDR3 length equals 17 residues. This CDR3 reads CASSPAWTGRLYNEQFF. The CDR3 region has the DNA TGTGCCAGCAGCCCAGCATGGACAGGGCGGCTCTACAATGAGCAGTTCTTC.

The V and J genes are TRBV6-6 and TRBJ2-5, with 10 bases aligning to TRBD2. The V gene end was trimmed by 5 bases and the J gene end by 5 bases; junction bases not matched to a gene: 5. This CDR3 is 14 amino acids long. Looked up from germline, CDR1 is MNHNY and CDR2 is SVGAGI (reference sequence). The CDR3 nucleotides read TGTGCCAGCAGTAGCGGGGGGGCAGTTGAGACCCAGTACTTC. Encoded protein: CASSSGGAVETQYF.

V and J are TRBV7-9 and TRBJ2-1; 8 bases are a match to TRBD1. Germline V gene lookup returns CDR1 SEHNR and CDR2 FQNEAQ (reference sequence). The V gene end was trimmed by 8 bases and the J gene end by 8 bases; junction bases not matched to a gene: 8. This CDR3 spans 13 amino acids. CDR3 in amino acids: CASRRTGLDEQFF. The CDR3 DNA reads TGTGCCAGCCGGAGGACAGGGTTGGATGAGCAGTTCTTC.

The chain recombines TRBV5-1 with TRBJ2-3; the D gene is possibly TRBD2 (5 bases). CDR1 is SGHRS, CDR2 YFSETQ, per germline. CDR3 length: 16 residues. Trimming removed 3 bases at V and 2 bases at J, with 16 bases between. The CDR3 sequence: CASSSSGIKHTDTQYF. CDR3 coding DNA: TGCGCCAGCAGCTCGTCGGGGATTAAACACACAGATACGCAGTATTTT.

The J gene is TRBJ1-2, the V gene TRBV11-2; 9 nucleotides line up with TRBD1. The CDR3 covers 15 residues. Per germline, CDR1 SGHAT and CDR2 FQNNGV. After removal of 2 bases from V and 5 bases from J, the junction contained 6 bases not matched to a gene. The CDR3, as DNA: TGTGCCAGCAGCTTAACCGGGACAGGGCTGTATGGCTACACCTTC. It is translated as CASSLTGTGLYGYTF.

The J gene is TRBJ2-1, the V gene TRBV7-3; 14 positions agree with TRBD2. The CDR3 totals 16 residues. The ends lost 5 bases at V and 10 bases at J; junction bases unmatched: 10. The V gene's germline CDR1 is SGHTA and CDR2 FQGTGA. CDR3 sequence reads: CASSPRLAGGPDEQFF. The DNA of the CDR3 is TGTGCCAGCAGCCCGCGACTAGCGGGGGGGCCAGACGAGCAGTTCTTC.

CDR3 residues: CASSPTGTDLPEQYF. CDR3 nucleotide sequence: TGTGCCAGCAGTCCTACCGGGACAGACTTGCCCGAGCAGTACTTC. The gene calls are TRBV6-5 and TRBJ2-7; 7 bases are shared with TRBD1. This CDR3 contains 15 residues. Trimming at V came to 5 bases and at J to 6 bases, leaving 13 bases not matched to a gene. Germline lookup yields CDR1 MNHEY and CDR2 SVGAGI.

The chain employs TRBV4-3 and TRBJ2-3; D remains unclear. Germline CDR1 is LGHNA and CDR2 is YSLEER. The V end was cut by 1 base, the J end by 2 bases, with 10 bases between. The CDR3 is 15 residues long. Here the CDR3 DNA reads TGCGCCAGCAGCCAAGGGGCTACGAACACAGATACGCAGTATTTT. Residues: CASSQGATNTDTQYF.

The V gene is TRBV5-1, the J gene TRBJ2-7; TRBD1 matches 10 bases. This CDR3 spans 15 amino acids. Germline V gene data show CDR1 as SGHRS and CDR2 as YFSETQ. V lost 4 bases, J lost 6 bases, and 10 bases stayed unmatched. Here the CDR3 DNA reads TGCGCCAGCAGCCTACCGGGGACAGGGGAGGTCGAGCAGTACTTC. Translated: CASSLPGTGEVEQYF.

The chain's CDR3 is CATSRLQVTNEKLFF. The CDR3 DNA sequence: TGTGCCACCAGCAGACTACAGGTGACCAATGAAAAACTGTTTTTT. The chain links TRBV15 to TRBJ1-4, with D possibly TRBD1 on 5 matching bases. Germline V gives CDR1 LNHNV, CDR2 YYDKDF (reference sequence). CDR3 length equals 15 residues. V was shortened by 2 bases and J by 5 bases, with 12 bases between the two germline ends.

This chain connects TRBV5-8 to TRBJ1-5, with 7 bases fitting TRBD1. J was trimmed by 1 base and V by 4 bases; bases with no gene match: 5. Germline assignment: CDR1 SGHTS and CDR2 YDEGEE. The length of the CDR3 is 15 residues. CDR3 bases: TGTGCCAGCAGCCGGGGGGGACAGAGCAATCAGCCCCAGCATTTT. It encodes CASSRGGQSNQPQHF.

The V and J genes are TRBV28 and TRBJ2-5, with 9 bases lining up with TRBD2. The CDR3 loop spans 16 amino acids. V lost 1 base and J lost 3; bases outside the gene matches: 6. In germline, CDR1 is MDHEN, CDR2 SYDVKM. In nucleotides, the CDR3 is TGTGCCAGCAGTTTATTAGGCGGGGGGGCCGAAGAGACCCAGTACTTC. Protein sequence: CASSLLGGGAEETQYF.